Listed here are 9 T cell receptor beta chains from one sample, sequenced in a study of blood T cells in healthy people across ages. Sample-barcoded 5' priming and a J-beta primer mix drove a second PCR of 7 to 11 cycles. TCRdb re-called the 5' RACE reads with MiXCR, one entry per CDR3 protein. Here the sample spans more than 650,000 distinct CDR3 sequences, over 20% being singletons. The sequenced sample was blood. The receptors derive from an older man in good health.

This clonotype was detected a few times. The rearrangement joins TRBV15 to TRBJ2-1; D is uncertain. The V and J ends lost 2 bases and 0 bases respectively, with 23 bases between them. This CDR3 has 20 amino acids. CDR1 is LNHNV and CDR2 is YYDKDF in the germline V gene (reference sequence). The chain's CDR3 is CATSRNLLAQSPSSYNEQFF. The CDR3 nucleotides read TGTGCCACCAGCAGAAACCTACTTGCTCAGTCACCAAGCTCCTACAATGAGCAGTTCTTC.

This clonotype was found a few times. This chain joins TRBV7-6 and TRBJ2-5; D gene ambiguous. Matching the DNA end better, TRBJ2-1 makes the J call doubtful. CDR3 size: 12 residues. Germline CDR1 is SGHVS and CDR2 is FNYEAQ. CDR3 amino acids: CASSHINNEQFF. In nucleotides, the CDR3 is TGTGCCAGCAGCCATATAAACAATGAGCAGTTCTTC.

This clonotype has ten or more counts. The chain employs TRBV27 and TRBJ2-7; D is unresolved. Germline-derived CDR1 and CDR2 are MNHEY and SMNVEV (reference sequence). V shed 6 bases and J shed 2 bases, with 14 bases lying between them. This CDR3 is 14 amino acids long. CDR3 sequence reads: CASRIGVLPYEQYF. In DNA form, the CDR3 reads TGTGCCAGCAGGATCGGTGTTCTACCCTACGAGCAGTACTTC.

The sample holds many counts of this clonotype. This rearrangement joins TRBV6-2 or TRBV6-3 to TRBJ2-1; the D call may be TRBD1 or TRBD2 (5 bases each). The CDR3 covers 14 residues. Trimming cost V 0 bases and J 8 bases, with 11 bases left between them. Germline V gene sequence: CDR1 MNHEY, CDR2 SVGEGT. For the CDR3, the DNA is TGTGCCAGCAGTTACTCGAGGGCAGGGTATGAGCAGTTCTTC. It translates to CASSYSRAGYEQFF.

This clonotype was detected a few times. V usage is TRBV28 and J usage is TRBJ2-6; tentative D call: TRBD2 (6 bases). V lost 4 bases and J 2 bases, leaving 18 bases between the germline ends. This CDR3 has 18 amino acids. Germline CDR1 and CDR2: MDHEN and SYDVKM. This CDR3 reads CASSSPGLLSPGANVLTF. Written as DNA, the CDR3 is TGTGCCAGCAGTTCCCCGGGACTTCTTTCACCTGGGGCCAACGTCCTGACTTTC.

CDR3 DNA: TGCGCCAGCAGCCAAGGGACAGGGGTTCGCACAGATACGCAGTATTTT. It specifies CASSQGTGVRTDTQYF. J is TRBJ2-3 and V is TRBV4-3; 9 bases are a match to TRBD1. The CDR3 runs to 16 residues. From germline, CDR1 is LGHNA and CDR2 YSLEER. Trimming took 1 base from V and 1 from J; bases not matched to a gene: 3.

This clonotype occurred many times. The rearrangement uses TRBV12-3 or TRBV12-4 and TRBJ1-6, with a weak D call TRBD1 (5 bases). V dropped 2 bases and J dropped 13 bases, with 12 bases sitting between them. The CDR3 extends over 13 amino acids. The CDR3 DNA sequence: TGTGCCAGCAGTTTAAGAGGGGCCCTTCCCCTCCACTTT. Translated, it gives CASSLRGALPLHF.

The chain employs TRBV28 and TRBJ2-3; TRBD2 matches 13 bases. CDR3 size: 18 residues. Germline V CDR1 and CDR2: MDHEN, SYDVKM. Germline trimming cut 4 bases from V and 4 bases from J; bases unmatched to any gene: 11. Here the CDR3 DNA reads TGTGCCAGCAGTTCACTAGCGGGGGGGCCCGTGAGAGCAGATACGCAGTATTTT. Amino acid sequence: CASSSLAGGPVRADTQYF.

This clonotype was observed a handful of times. The V and J genes are TRBV4-2 and TRBJ1-5; 9 bases map to TRBD1. The V and J ends lost 4 bases and 2 bases, in that order; junction bases with no gene match: 6. Germline V CDR1 and CDR2: LGHNA, YNFKEQ. CDR3 length: 16 amino acids. CDR3 residues: CASSPQWTGGNQPQHF. The CDR3 DNA reads TGTGCCAGCAGCCCCCAATGGACAGGGGGCAATCAGCCCCAGCATTTT.